A single T cell receptor beta chain is shown here with its context. This sample was included in a study of blood T cell repertoires in COVID-19. Whole-study context: Some COVID-19 samples were acute and others convalescent; all came from the United States, Italy and Spain. Nucleic acid was either cDNA or gDNA, and it came from T cells, B-cell-depleted T cells, or PBMCs.

TCRdb keeps only in-frame clones here, not all; method: immunoSEQ multiplex PCR. The sample contains roughly 200,000 clones, just over 85% of which appear only once. After removal of 5 bases from V and 5 bases from J, the junction contained 10 bases not matched to a gene. Germline CDR1 is MGHRA and CDR2 is YSYEKL. This CDR3 has 16 amino acids. This TCR was sampled from a young man with active or convalescent COVID-19. J is TRBJ1-5 and V is TRBV4-1, with 9 bases that match TRBD1. Sequenced sample: peripheral blood. CDR3 region: CASSSGTGSVYQPQHF. DNA of the CDR3: TGCGCCAGCAGCTCCGGGACAGGGAGTGTATATCAGCCCCAGCATTTT.